This T cell receptor beta chain was sequenced in a study of T cells in localized non-small cell lung cancer. Libraries were prepared by immunoSEQ multiplex PCR; TCRdb keeps only in-frame clonotypes and omits some of them. The data show 61,000 or so clones, approximately 90% seen once. V was shortened by 3 bases and J by 5 bases, with 17 bases between the two germline ends. The CDR3 consists of 16 residues. The germline CDR1 and CDR2 sequences are LNHDA and SQIVND (reference sequence). Sequenced here: peripheral blood, sampled before any cancer treatment. The source is a woman aged 35 to 69 with stage I lung adenocarcinoma. The rearrangement joins TRBV19 to TRBJ2-1; no reliable D call. CDR3 sequence: CASSIGMVDRNNEQFF. The CDR3 DNA reads TGTGCCAGTAGTATTGGCATGGTAGACCGAAACAATGAGCAGTTCTTC.